This entry lists 29 T cell receptor beta chains sequenced from one sample in a study of blood T cell repertoires in COVID-19. Profiling relied on immunoSEQ multiplex PCR, and the TCRdb table lists in-frame clones only, not all of them. The table records around 280,000 clones, around 81% of them present only once. The sample was peripheral blood. Receptor source: a woman in her forties or fifties with active or convalescent COVID-19.

The chain links TRBV19 to TRBJ2-1, with 15 bases aligning to TRBD2. Germline V gene lookup returns CDR1 LNHDA and CDR2 SQIVND (reference sequence). Losses at the gene ends were 3 bases for V and 10 bases for J; bases not matched to a gene: 4. CDR3 length equals 15 residues. In nucleotides, the CDR3 is TGTGCCAGTAGTATCCCTGGGACTAGCGGGGGGGAGCAGTTCTTC. This sequence encodes CASSIPGTSGGEQFF.

The chain uses TRBV7-8 and TRBJ2-3; 11 bases map to TRBD2. Per germline, CDR1 SGHVS and CDR2 FQNEAQ. The CDR3 sequence is 17 residues long. Unmatched junction bases numbered 15, after V lost 6 bases and J lost 7 bases. The CDR3 DNA reads as TGTGCCAGCAGTCGTCCCCCAGCGACTAGCGGGACAAATACGCAGTATTTT. Protein product: CASSRPPATSGTNTQYF.

This chain connects TRBV7-2 to TRBJ2-2, with D perhaps TRBD2 (5 bases). The CDR3 is made up of 15 amino acids. Germline values: CDR1 SGHTA, CDR2 FQGNSA. Trimming took 8 bases from V and 2 from J, leaving 15 bases between them. DNA for the CDR3: TGTGCCAGCGCATCCCAAAGCGGAAACACCGGGGAGCTGTTTTTT. Translation: CASASQSGNTGELFF.

This CDR3 is CASSQVRQGGYEQYF. The CDR3 bases are TGTGCCAGCAGCCAAGTAAGACAGGGGGGCTACGAGCAGTACTTC. This chain connects TRBV4-2 to TRBJ2-7, with 9 bases matching TRBD1. Losses at the gene ends were 1 base for V and 3 bases for J; bases not matched to a gene: 4. The CDR3 extends over 15 amino acids. Germline lookup yields CDR1 LGHNA and CDR2 YNFKEQ.

J is TRBJ1-1 and V is TRBV6-5; 8 positions agree with TRBD1. Germline CDR1 is MNHEY and CDR2 is SVGAGI. V shed 5 bases and J 4 bases; nucleotides not matched to a gene: 9. There are 15 residues in the CDR3. The DNA for the CDR3 is TGTGCCAGCAGTCCCCCAGACAGGGGTGGCACTGAAGCTTTCTTT. Amino acids: CASSPPDRGGTEAFF.

V gene TRBV5-8 combines with J gene TRBJ2-3, with 10 bases lining up with TRBD2. The CDR3 is 15 amino acids. Germline V CDR1 and CDR2: SGHTS, YDEGEE. With 2 bases clipped from V and 6 bases from J, the junction kept 6 bases outside the gene matches. The CDR3 bases are TGTGCCAGCAGCTTACTAGCGGGGACACGGGATACGCAGTATTTT. Its translation is CASSLLAGTRDTQYF.

This rearrangement joins TRBV19 to TRBJ2-1; 10 bases align to TRBD2. The CDR3 sequence is 15 residues long. The J segment lost 5 bases and the V segment lost 5 bases, leaving 6 bases of the junction unmatched. Germline V gene data show CDR1 as LNHDA and CDR2 as SQIVND (reference sequence). The CDR3 region has the DNA TGTGCCAGTAGTCTAGGTGGACTAGCGGACAATGAGCAGTTCTTC. Translated, it gives CASSLGGLADNEQFF.

This clone was observed a handful of times. The rearrangement joins TRBV2 to TRBJ2-7; no reliable D call. The CDR3 is 12 amino acids. V was cut by 5 bases and J by 4 bases, with 9 bases left in between. The germline gives CDR1 SNHLY, CDR2 FYNNEI. The CDR3: CASSPTLYEQYF. DNA for the CDR3: TGTGCCAGCAGTCCTACGCTTTACGAGCAGTACTTC.

The chain has TRBV3-1 (or the pseudogene TRBV3-2) and TRBJ2-7, with 11 bases lining up with TRBD2. V gave up 6 bases and J gave up 2 bases; unmatched junction bases: 3. The CDR3 is 14 amino acids. Germline V CDR1 and CDR2: LGHDT, YNNKEL (reference sequence). CDR3 residues: CASRPGLAAYEQYF. CDR3 in DNA: TGTGCCAGCAGACCGGGACTAGCGGCCTACGAGCAGTACTTC.

The chain couples TRBV6-5 to TRBJ2-5; maybe TRBD2 (6 bases). The CDR3 length is 12 residues. Germline V CDR1 and CDR2: MNHEY, SVGAGI. Trimming cost V 2 bases and J 5 bases, with 6 bases left between them. The CDR3 loop reads CASSYRGETQYF. The CDR3 DNA sequence: TGTGCCAGCAGTTACCGGGGGGAGACCCAGTACTTC.

DNA for the CDR3: TGTGCCAGCAGTCCGGACAGGGGTGGGTTCGGGGAGCTGTTTTTT. Encoded protein: CASSPDRGGFGELFF. The chain is built from TRBV7-2 and TRBJ2-2; 9 bases align to TRBD1. V was clipped by 6 bases and J by 7 bases; unmatched bases: 9. Germline-derived CDR1 and CDR2 are SGHTA and FQGNSA. This CDR3 is built from 15 residues.

This clone has only a few counts. This chain joins TRBV30 and TRBJ2-5; D perhaps matches TRBD1 (6 bases). This CDR3 comprises 13 residues. Deletions cut 8 bases from V and 5 bases from J, with 18 bases between. CDR1 and CDR2 (germline): GTSNPN, SVGIG (reference sequence). CDR3 region: CARKGESWETQYF. The CDR3 DNA sequence: TGTGCCCGGAAGGGGGAGTCTTGGGAGACCCAGTACTTC.

This clone was seen more than once but under ten times. The rearrangement uses TRBV5-1 and TRBJ2-1; 8 bases line up with TRBD1. The CDR3 length is 15 residues. Germline CDR1 is SGHRS and CDR2 is YFSETQ. V shed 1 base and J 7 bases; nucleotides not matched to a gene: 7. CDR3 in amino acids: CASSLRQGAGNEQFF. Written as DNA, the CDR3 is TGCGCCAGCAGCTTGAGGCAGGGGGCGGGAAATGAGCAGTTCTTC. Together with reference TRBV5-1 and TRBJ2-1, the CDR3 gives the full variable domain: KAGVTQTPRYLIKTRGQQVTLSCSPISGHRSVSWYQQTPGQGLQFLFEYFSETQRNKGNFPGRFSGRQFSNSRSEMNVSTLELGDSALYLCASSLRQGAGNEQFFGPGTRLTVL.

The rearrangement uses TRBV13 and TRBJ2-1, with D tentatively TRBD2 (6 bases). V was clipped by 4 bases and J by 5 bases, with 21 bases between them. Germline CDR1 PRHDT, CDR2 FYEKMQ (reference sequence). CDR3 size: 17 residues. CDR3 amino acids: CASSSRSIRDWDNEQFF. The CDR3 region has the DNA TGTGCCAGCAGCTCACGCTCCATCCGGGACTGGGACAATGAGCAGTTCTTC.

This clone was seen only once. The J gene is TRBJ2-3, the V gene TRBV6-5; the D is unclear. CDR1 is MNHEY, CDR2 SVGAGI, per germline. Deletions cut 7 bases from V and 1 base from J, with 9 bases between. The CDR3 sequence is 13 residues long. CDR3 region: CASKLHGTDTQYF. CDR3 nucleotides: TGTGCCAGCAAACTCCACGGCACAGATACGCAGTATTTT.

V and J are TRBV3-1 (or the pseudogene TRBV3-2) and TRBJ1-3; D possibly corresponds to TRBD1 (5 bases). Trimming stripped 4 bases from V and 15 bases from J, with 19 bases between. CDR3 length: 13 residues. CDR1 LGHDT and CDR2 YNNKEL come from the germline V gene (reference sequence). The chain's CDR3 is CASSPRGGPTAYF. The DNA for the CDR3 is TGTGCCAGCAGCCCAAGGGGAGGCCCCACGGCATATTTT.

J is TRBJ2-7 and V is TRBV27; 9 nucleotides match TRBD1. From germline, CDR1 is MNHEY and CDR2 SMNVEV (reference sequence). Trimming took 4 bases from V and 2 from J; bases not matched to a gene: 3. This CDR3 has 14 amino acids. CDR3 region: CASSSDRGAYEQYF. The CDR3 region has the DNA TGTGCCAGCAGTTCGGACAGGGGTGCCTACGAGCAGTACTTC.

This chain uses TRBV29-1 with TRBJ2-3; D may be TRBD2 (6 bases). The germline V gene has CDR1 SQVTM and CDR2 ANQGSEA. The V end was cut by 6 bases, the J end by 5 bases, with 21 bases between. This CDR3 has 15 amino acids. This CDR3 is CSVLGGEGPGDTQYF. In DNA, the CDR3 is TGCAGCGTATTAGGAGGGGAAGGGCCGGGAGATACGCAGTATTTT.

V gene TRBV30 combines with J gene TRBJ2-1; D gene unclear. Germline loops: CDR1 GTSNPN, CDR2 SVGIG (reference sequence). The CDR3 runs to 13 residues. Trimming took off 0 bases at V and 3 bases at J, with 6 bases between the two ends. The CDR3 DNA sequence: TGTGCCTGGAGTGTATTAGACTACAATGAGCAGTTCTTC. Translated: CAWSVLDYNEQFF.

This chain uses TRBV10-3 with TRBJ2-7; TRBD2 matches 7 bases. The CDR3 is 14 residues long. Germline V gives CDR1 ENHRY, CDR2 SYGVKD. The V and J ends lost 6 bases and 5 bases, in that order; junction bases with no gene match: 10. CDR3 sequence (DNA): TGTGCCATCAGCCAGCGGGGTCTATTAGACGAGCAGTACTTC. Amino acids: CAISQRGLLDEQYF.

The chain recombines TRBV24-1 with TRBJ2-1; tentatively, D is TRBD2 (6 bases). With 3 bases removed from V and 7 bases from J, the gap between germline ends came to 18 bases. From germline, CDR1 is KGHDR and CDR2 SFDVKD. There are 16 residues in the CDR3. The CDR3 DNA is TGTGCCACCAGTGATCCCGGGACCCTACTAGCTAATGAGCAGTTCTTC. The encoded protein is CATSDPGTLLANEQFF.

This clone was picked up one time. The V and J genes are TRBV12-3 or TRBV12-4 and TRBJ1-1; D possibly corresponds to TRBD1 (5 bases). V was trimmed by 1 base and J by 8 bases, leaving 11 bases between them. CDR3 length: 13 amino acids. CDR3 in DNA: TGTGCCAGCAGTTTAGGGGGGGAGACAGAAGCTTTCTTT. Its translation: CASSLGGETEAFF.

The CDR3 region has the DNA TGTGCCAGCAGCCCCCAGCGGGGGGCGCAAGAGACCCAGTACTTC. Residues: CASSPQRGAQETQYF. This sequence joins TRBV7-8 and TRBJ2-5, with 9 nucleotides matching TRBD2. The CDR3 sequence is 15 residues long. J gave up 2 bases and V 5 bases, and 6 bases lay outside the gene matches. Germline lookup yields CDR1 SGHVS and CDR2 FQNEAQ.

This clone was seen a few times. The chain has TRBV30 and TRBJ2-1, with 8 bases matching TRBD1. This CDR3 region has 11 residues. The ends lost 4 bases at V and 8 bases at J; junction bases unmatched: 1. CDR1 and CDR2 (germline): GTSNPN, SVGIG (reference sequence). CDR3 in amino acids: CAWTGGHEQFF. The CDR3 coding sequence is TGTGCCTGGACAGGGGGCCATGAGCAGTTCTTC.

This chain joins TRBV10-3 and TRBJ2-2; 8 bases are a match to TRBD1. The CDR3 is 15 residues long. Germline trimming cut 0 bases from V and 8 bases from J; bases unmatched to any gene: 5. Germline values: CDR1 ENHRY, CDR2 SYGVKD. CDR3 DNA: TGTGCCATCAGTGAGTCTGACAGGGGCACGGGGGAGCTGTTTTTT. Its protein product is CAISESDRGTGELFF.

This sequence joins TRBV5-6 and TRBJ1-2; maybe TRBD1 (6 bases). The CDR3 runs 14 residues. V lost 2 bases and J 5 bases, leaving 13 bases between the germline ends. Germline V lookup: CDR1 SGHDT, CDR2 YYEEEE. The CDR3 nucleotides read TGTGCCAGCAGCTTACGGGACATTCTTTATGGCTACACCTTC. Protein sequence: CASSLRDILYGYTF.

This sequence joins TRBV5-4 and TRBJ1-1; a possible D gene is TRBD1 (5 bases). With 0 bases removed from V and 10 bases from J, the gap between germline ends came to 16 bases. Germline CDR1 and CDR2: SGHNT and YYREEE (reference sequence). CDR3 length: 14 amino acids. The CDR3 DNA reads TGTGCCAGCAGCTTGGGGGGAGGGGTTAGTGCAGCTTTCTTT. This gives the protein CASSLGGGVSAAFF.

The rearrangement links TRBV12-3 or TRBV12-4 to TRBJ1-2, with D possibly being TRBD1 (6 bases). The CDR3 is 12 residues long. Deletions cut 5 bases from V and 8 bases from J, with 12 bases between. Written as DNA, the CDR3 is TGTGCCAGCAGTCCGGGGACAATAGGCTACACCTTC. This translates into CASSPGTIGYTF.

V gene TRBV3-1 (or the pseudogene TRBV3-2) combines with J gene TRBJ2-7, with 7 bases matching TRBD1. This CDR3 has 13 amino acids. The germline V gene encodes CDR1 LGHDT and CDR2 YNNKEL (reference sequence). V shed 4 bases, J shed 3 bases, and the junction held 3 bases outside the gene matches. The CDR3: CASSRRQGYEQYF. In DNA, the CDR3 is TGTGCCAGCAGCCGACGACAGGGCTACGAGCAGTACTTC.